This paragraph reports one T cell receptor (beta chain). This clonotype was picked up a small number of times. The specificity of this receptor is unknown. Per-base qualities were not stored, and no clone one base away is much larger. The germline ends are 11 bases apart after V is trimmed by 3 bases and J by 3 bases. The CDR3 contains 14 residues, cysteine and phenylalanine counted. Only the CDR3 portion is preserved as DNA: 42 bases, with reading frame beginning at the first base. CDR1 and CDR2 were assigned from the germline V gene as KGHSH and LQKENI. In light of the paper, this sample's treatment or condition label describes: in vitro stimulation with specific CMV peptide epitopes to enrich CMV-specific T cells. The data were taken from a study of T cell repertoires in cytomegalovirus infection (dated by TCRdb to between 2019 and 2020). About the study as a whole: Recently identified HLA-C-restricted CMV epitopes, whose presentation resists viral immunomodulation, were targeted by peptide stimulations together with well-studied HLA-B-restricted epitopes. Because public TCR beta signatures pointed to carriage of CMV infection together with the matching HLA type, the HLA type of each donor mattered for the analysis. Paper-wide results and their limitations: The ex vivo response was dominated by HLA-C-restricted CMV-specific TCR beta clonotypes, which also provided the single most frequent clonotype in two of eight donors. In both this cohort and an independent cohort of 350 to 400 donors, the cumulative frequency of public TCR beta family members distinguished carriers of CMV infection plus the relevant HLA type.

The data were produced on an Illumina HiSeq 1500. TCRdb trimmed the raw reads at Q25, called clones with MiXCR and kept productive beta chains. All rows with the same CDR3 protein become a single entry with the most common DNA and genes. The sample yields about 920,000 distinct CDR3 sequences; around 32% were counted once. The biggest ten clones account for over 12% of the sample. Sequenced here: cultured CD8+ T cells from PBMCs, sampled from culture after CMV antigen stimulation. The receptor chain draws on TRBV18 and TRBJ1-2, with the D gene not clear enough to name. The receptor comes from a human donor in good health (CMV status not recorded). Some clones in this sample may be carry-over from other donors' samples. The CDR3 protein: CASSPPGKDYGYTF. The base sequence is TGTGCCAGCTCACCCCCGGGGAAGGACTATGGCTACACCTTC.